The clone carrying this T cell receptor beta chain appeared a few times. Antigen: not known. The sample belongs to a study of T-cell memory formation after mild COVID-19. Whole-study results and caveats: CD8+ contracting clones occupied EMRA, while CD4+ ones occupied mainly CM and EM. Memory from before infection featured some responding clones, which suggests cross-reactive memory joined. Clones contracting across day 15 to 85 had a balanced CD4/CD8 profile; later expanding clones leaned CD4+. Specificity for SARS-CoV-2 was not confirmed among the second-wave clones peaking on day 37.

The CDR3 is made up of 20 amino acids. J gave up 7 bases and V 2 bases, and 18 bases lay outside the gene matches. Germline CDR1 SNHLY, CDR2 FYNNEI. MiXCR, run by TCRdb on the 5' RACE reads, gives a single entry per CDR3 protein. The data show 350,000 to 500,000 distinct CDR3 sequences, about 22% seen once. This sequence joins TRBV2 and TRBJ2-3; 13 bases align to TRBD2. The specimen sequenced was PBMCs or a T cell subset sorted from them (not recorded which). The origin of this receptor is an adult woman who had mild COVID-19 (a few samples of this study predate the infection). Cell type and time point are not known. The CDR3 nucleotides are TGTGCCAGCAGTGAACCGGGACTAGCGGGACCAGGAAGGGGGTCGAATACGCAGTATTTT. Its translation is CASSEPGLAGPGRGSNTQYF.